The 21 T cell receptor beta chains given below trace back to one sample, sequenced in a study of shared T cell receptors in the human thymus. The repertoire was sequenced with immunoSEQ multiplex PCR; TCRdb's copy has only in-frame clones and lacks some. The table has roughly 560,000 clones, 75% to 85% seen once. This sample was shared with a second study, whose subject was human thymus T cells.

The source material was thymocytes. These receptors all come from a boy under two years old with a congenital heart defect.

For this clone: The sample carries other DNA sequences with the same CDR3. The chain combines TRBV4-2 with TRBJ2-7, with 7 bases identical to TRBD2. J lost 3 bases, V lost 1 base, and 12 bases had no gene match. The CDR3 has 17 residues. Germline CDR1 and CDR2: LGHNA and YNFKEQ. The CDR3, as DNA: TGTGCCAGCAGCCAAGGATCCGTAGGCGGGAGCGGCTACGAGCAGTACTTC. Translated: CASSQGSVGGSGYEQYF.

This chain joins TRBV5-1 and TRBJ2-7, with 7 bases lining up with TRBD1. This CDR3 spans 15 amino acids. Germline trimming cut 3 bases from V and 3 bases from J; bases unmatched to any gene: 9. Germline assignment: CDR1 SGHRS and CDR2 YFSETQ. For the CDR3, the DNA is TGCGCCAGCAGCTCCGATTCGGGACAGAGCTACGAGCAGTACTTC. The encoded protein is CASSSDSGQSYEQYF.

The V gene is TRBV5-1, the J gene TRBJ2-5, with TRBD1 identical over 9 bases. Germline CDR1 is SGHRS and CDR2 is YFSETQ. The CDR3 length is 16 residues. Trimming removed 6 bases from V and 2 bases from J; junction bases left unmatched: 11. The CDR3 loop is CASNPTNRGLQETQYF. The DNA for the CDR3 is TGCGCCAGCAACCCTACCAACAGGGGGCTACAAGAGACCCAGTACTTC.

The rearrangement uses TRBV25-1 and TRBJ2-3; TRBD2 matches 7 bases. Trimming took 6 bases from V and 1 from J; bases not matched to a gene: 10. Germline CDR1 is MGHDK and CDR2 is SYGVNS. This CDR3 is built from 16 residues. Here the CDR3 DNA reads TGTGCCAGCAGGCGACTCCGGGAGGAGGGCACAGATACGCAGTATTTT. This sequence encodes CASRRLREEGTDTQYF.

In this sample, this clone turned up once. The chain combines TRBV25-1 with TRBJ2-1; 10 bases align to TRBD2. V dropped 3 bases and J dropped 0; count of bases not matched to a gene: 5. CDR1 is MGHDK, CDR2 SYGVNS, per germline. This CDR3 is 17 amino acids long. CDR3 region: CASSETSSGSSYNEQFF. CDR3 sequence (DNA): TGTGCCAGCAGTGAGACCTCTAGCGGGAGCTCCTACAATGAGCAGTTCTTC. The full variable domain, with the rest looked up from reference TRBV25-1 and TRBJ2-1, is EADIYQTPRYLVIGTGKKITLECSQTMGHDKMYWYQQDPGMELHLIHYSYGVNSTEKGDLSSESTVSRIRTEHFPLTLESARPSHTSQYLCASSETSSGSSYNEQFFGPGTRLTVL.

The CDR3 loop is CAWSVHGGKVPQTRNEQYF. The CDR3 DNA reads as TGTGCCTGGAGTGTACACGGGGGGAAGGTTCCCCAGACTAGGAACGAGCAGTACTTC. This chain links TRBV30 with TRBJ2-5, with TRBD2 identical over 7 bases. Matching the DNA end better, TRBJ2-7 makes the J call doubtful. The CDR3 consists of 19 residues. Germline CDR1 is GTSNPN and CDR2 is SVGIG (reference sequence).

The chain is built from TRBV29-1 and TRBJ1-2; 7 bases match TRBD1. CDR3 length equals 14 residues. The J segment lost 3 bases and the V segment lost 0 bases, leaving 4 bases of the junction unmatched. Germline CDR1 and CDR2: SQVTM and ANQGSEA. The CDR3 nucleotides read TGCAGCGTTGAAGACCCCGACAGGGACTATGGCTACACCTTC. It codes for CSVEDPDRDYGYTF.

This chain's CDR3 is CASSLRTGRGNTIYF. DNA for the CDR3: TGTGCCAGCAGCCTCCGGACAGGGCGTGGAAACACCATATATTTT. V is TRBV7-8 and J is TRBJ1-3, with 8 bases aligning to TRBD1. Unmatched junction bases numbered 6, after V lost 5 bases and J lost 3 bases. Germline V lookup: CDR1 SGHVS, CDR2 FQNEAQ. The CDR3 loop spans 15 amino acids.

This clone has just one count. CDR3 region: CASSVKPRGSGYYGYTF. CDR3 DNA: TGTGCCAGCAGTGTCAAACCCAGGGGCTCGGGGTACTATGGCTACACCTTC. The rearrangement uses TRBV28 and TRBJ1-2, with D possibly matching TRBD1 (6 bases). CDR1 and CDR2 from the germline V gene are MDHEN and SYDVKM. Trimming took off 5 bases at V and 3 bases at J, with 22 bases between the two ends. This CDR3 is built from 17 residues.

This chain uses TRBV9 with TRBJ2-7; the match to TRBD2 covers 12 bases. Germline values: CDR1 SGDLS, CDR2 YYNGEE. This CDR3 contains 13 residues. V shed 3 bases and J 11 bases; nucleotides not matched to a gene: 6. The CDR3 DNA is TGTGCCAGCAGCGCAGGACTAGCGGGAAGGAAGTACTTC. Its protein is CASSAGLAGRKYF.

V is TRBV6-1 and J is TRBJ2-1; 10 bases match TRBD1. Germline loops: CDR1 MNHNS, CDR2 SASEGT. The length of the CDR3 is 15 residues. J was trimmed by 8 bases and V by 2 bases; bases with no gene match: 6. This CDR3 reads CASSERGDRGHEQFF. CDR3 sequence (DNA): TGTGCCAGCAGTGAACGGGGGGACAGGGGCCATGAGCAGTTCTTC.

J is TRBJ2-1 and V is TRBV1; TRBD2 is taken as the D call from the table, unchecked against the DNA. TRBV1 is a pseudogene segment. The CDR3 has 18 amino acids. Here the CDR3 DNA reads TGCACCAGCAGCCAAGGGACTAGCGGGAGGCGCTATTACAATGAGCAGTTCTTC. Residues: CTSSQGTSGRRYYNEQFF.

The CDR3 DNA is TGTGCCAGCAGTTTCAATGGACTATACTACGAGCAGTACTTC. This gives the protein CASSFNGLYYEQYF. The chain uses TRBV27 and TRBJ2-7, with a tentative D call TRBD2 (6 bases). This CDR3 has 14 amino acids. Trimming left V 3 bases short and J 3 bases short, with 12 bases between. Germline V gene sequence: CDR1 MNHEY, CDR2 SMNVEV (reference sequence).

The chain links TRBV6-5 to TRBJ2-7, with TRBD1 matching 9 bases. V lost 7 bases, J lost 3 bases, and 4 bases stayed unmatched. The CDR3 has 13 residues. The germline gives CDR1 MNHEY, CDR2 SVGAGI. CDR3 bases: TGTGCCAGCACCTCGACAGGGGGCTACGAGCAGTACTTC. Amino acids: CASTSTGGYEQYF.

The rearrangement uses TRBV21-1 and TRBJ2-1; the table gives TRBD2 as D, unverified against the DNA. TRBV21-1 is assigned pseudogene status. The CDR3 has 17 amino acids. This CDR3 reads CASSVIVLAARYNEQFF. CDR3 DNA: TGTGCCAGCAGTGTAATAGTTCTAGCGGCTAGGTACAATGAGCAGTTCTTC.

The chain employs TRBV2 and TRBJ1-4; D gene unclear. Germline CDR1 and CDR2: SNHLY and FYNNEI. The V end was cut by 6 bases, the J end by 5 bases, with 19 bases between. The CDR3 is 16 amino acids. DNA of the CDR3: TGTGCCAGCAGACTCGAAGAGGGCCTGAGAAATGAAAAACTGTTTTTT. Translated, it gives CASRLEEGLRNEKLFF. The variable domain in full, completed from reference TRBV2 and TRBJ1-4, reads EPEVTQTPSHQVTQMGQEVILRCVPISNHLYFYWYRQILGQKVEFLVSFYNNEISEKSEIFDDQFSVERPDGSNFTLKIRSTKLEDSAMYFCASRLEEGLRNEKLFFGSGTQLSVL.

The chain joins TRBV4-2 to TRBJ2-1; D perhaps matches TRBD2 (6 bases). Germline V CDR1 and CDR2: LGHNA, YNFKEQ. This CDR3 region has 15 residues. Trimming stripped 6 bases from V and 5 bases from J, with 17 bases between. The CDR3 DNA reads as TGTGCCAGCAGTTCCCCATTAGCGGACGACAATGAGCAGTTCTTC. It encodes CASSSPLADDNEQFF.

V and J are TRBV4-3 and TRBJ2-2; 8 bases are shared with TRBD2. CDR3 size: 17 residues. The ends lost 0 bases at V and 5 bases at J; junction bases unmatched: 8. Germline CDR1 is LGHNA and CDR2 is YSLEER. CDR3 nucleotide sequence: TGCGCCAGCAGCCAAGATAGTGGGACTAGACGGACCGGGGAGCTGTTTTTT. Its translation is CASSQDSGTRRTGELFF.

The rearrangement links TRBV7-2 to TRBJ1-2; maybe TRBD1 (5 bases). Trimming shortened V by 4 bases and J by 4 bases, and 16 bases separated the two germline ends. The germline gives CDR1 SGHTA, CDR2 FQGNSA. The CDR3 consists of 15 residues. CDR3 in amino acids: CASSSRAGLVYGYTF. CDR3 coding DNA: TGTGCCAGCAGCTCCCGGGCAGGGTTAGTCTATGGCTACACCTTC.

This clone was observed once. The V call is TRBV15, the J call TRBJ2-7; D might be TRBD2 (5 bases). Germline V gene lookup returns CDR1 LNHNV and CDR2 YYDKDF (reference sequence). There are 17 residues in the CDR3. V shed 3 bases and J shed 2 bases, with 20 bases lying between them. The chain's CDR3 is CATSSPRGLEDPYEQYF. In DNA, the CDR3 is TGTGCCACCAGCAGCCCCAGAGGGCTGGAGGACCCCTACGAGCAGTACTTC.

This clone was observed once. The genes are TRBV5-4 and TRBJ2-1; TRBD2 matches at 12 bases. The CDR3 runs to 17 residues. The V and J ends lost 2 bases and 9 bases, in that order; junction bases with no gene match: 12. Germline-derived CDR1 and CDR2 are SGHNT and YYREEE (reference sequence). As DNA, the CDR3 is TGTGCCAGCAGCTTTCTAGCGGGAGGGCTCCCCCCAATTGAGCAGTTCTTC. Amino acids: CASSFLAGGLPPIEQFF.